These 16 T cell receptor beta chains were all obtained from the same sample, sequenced in a study of T cell responses to AZD1222 COVID-19 vaccine. TCRdb keeps only in-frame clones here, not all; method: immunoSEQ multiplex PCR. The sample has approximately 190,000 clones, approximately 91% seen once. The sample was peripheral blood, taken on day 0 of AZD1222 vaccination. These receptors all stem from an adult in good health.

V gene TRBV6-2 or TRBV6-3 combines with J gene TRBJ1-1; the D is unclear. The germline V gene encodes CDR1 MNHEY and CDR2 SVGEGT. This CDR3 region has 13 residues. V was clipped by 0 bases and J by 6 bases, with 8 bases between them. The CDR3 DNA reads as TGTGCCAGCAGTTACTCTTCTGGTGCTGAAGCTTTCTTT. The encoded protein is CASSYSSGAEAFF.

This clone was found once. The chain employs TRBV27 and TRBJ1-6; TRBD1 might be the D (6 bases). Trimming removed 5 bases at V and 6 bases at J, with 29 bases between. The CDR3 is 20 residues long. From germline, CDR1 is MNHEY and CDR2 SMNVEV (reference sequence). The chain's CDR3 is CASSPHGRGAARGGNSPLHF. The CDR3, as DNA: TGTGCCAGCAGTCCCCACGGGAGGGGGGCTGCGCGGGGCGGTAATTCACCCCTCCACTTT.

The table lists this clone with a few counts. This chain connects TRBV7-9 to TRBJ2-7; D is perhaps TRBD1 (5 bases). The CDR3 length is 15 residues. Looked up from germline, CDR1 is SEHNR and CDR2 is FQNEAQ (reference sequence). With 3 bases removed from V and 2 bases from J, the gap between germline ends came to 14 bases. CDR3 sequence reads: CASSFHGAQTYEQYF. In DNA form, the CDR3 reads TGTGCCAGCAGCTTTCATGGGGCTCAAACCTACGAGCAGTACTTC.

This clone was seen only once. The V and J genes are TRBV5-1 and TRBJ2-7, with D perhaps matching TRBD1 (5 bases). From germline, CDR1 is SGHRS and CDR2 YFSETQ. V lost 3 bases and J lost 0, with 10 bases in between. The CDR3 runs 14 residues. CDR3 sequence reads: CASSSAGSSYEQYF. For the CDR3, the DNA is TGCGCCAGCAGCTCGGCAGGGTCCTCCTACGAGCAGTACTTC.

The chain recombines TRBV7-8 with TRBJ1-1; D remains unclear. Trimming took off 4 bases at V and 1 base at J, with 7 bases between the two ends. The germline V gene has CDR1 SGHVS and CDR2 FQNEAQ. This CDR3 has 13 residues. The CDR3 coding sequence is TGTGCCAGCAGCTCGGCAGGGAACACTGAAGCTTTCTTT. Its protein is CASSSAGNTEAFF.

The chain is built from TRBV27 and TRBJ2-7; D remains ambiguous. Germline-derived CDR1 and CDR2 are MNHEY and SMNVEV (reference sequence). The CDR3 has 14 residues. V shed 3 bases and J shed 2 bases, with 11 bases lying between them. The CDR3 sequence is CASSLMSSPYEQYF. For the CDR3, the DNA is TGTGCCAGCAGTTTGATGTCCAGCCCCTACGAGCAGTACTTC.

The rearrangement uses TRBV11-3 and TRBJ2-3; 14 bases are a match to TRBD2. The CDR3 covers 17 residues. Per germline, CDR1 SGHNT and CDR2 YENEEA. V was pared by 5 bases and J by 6 bases, with 10 bases of the junction left unmatched. The CDR3 DNA reads TGTGCCAGCAGCCTATCCGGGACTAGCGGGGGCAGGGATACGCAGTATTTT. Translation gives CASSLSGTSGGRDTQYF.

This chain links TRBV27 with TRBJ2-3; D is uncertain. Germline values: CDR1 MNHEY, CDR2 SMNVEV (reference sequence). This CDR3 is built from 13 residues. Trimming removed 5 bases at V and 2 bases at J, with 8 bases between. The CDR3 loop is CASSPYHTDTQYF. The DNA for the CDR3 is TGTGCCAGCAGTCCATACCACACAGATACGCAGTATTTT.

CDR3 sequence reads: CASTWGAGGWDQPQHF. The CDR3 nucleotides are TGTGCCAGTACCTGGGGGGCAGGGGGCTGGGATCAGCCCCAGCATTTT. The chain recombines TRBV19 with TRBJ1-5, with 8 bases lining up with TRBD1. The V gene end was trimmed by 7 bases and the J gene end by 5 bases; junction bases not matched to a gene: 13. Germline loops: CDR1 LNHDA, CDR2 SQIVND (reference sequence). The CDR3 is 16 residues long.

This clone was counted once. The V gene is TRBV5-4, the J gene TRBJ2-7; D may be TRBD1 (6 bases). Germline V gives CDR1 SGHNT, CDR2 YYREEE (reference sequence). V lost 2 bases, J lost 2 bases, and 8 bases lay in between. The CDR3 has 13 amino acids. CDR3 in amino acids: CASSLQGAYEQYF. CDR3 DNA: TGTGCCAGCAGCTTACAGGGCGCCTACGAGCAGTACTTC.

A single count supports this clone. This chain links TRBV4-2 with TRBJ2-3, with TRBD2 as a possible D gene (5 bases). The CDR3 loop spans 21 amino acids. In germline, CDR1 is LGHNA, CDR2 YNFKEQ. Trimming shortened V by 0 bases and J by 3 bases, and 28 bases separated the two germline ends. DNA of the CDR3: TGTGCCAGCAGCCAAGATCGGCTAGCTCGGGGATACTCAAAAGAAACAGATACGCAGTATTTT. This translates into CASSQDRLARGYSKETDTQYF.

V gene TRBV7-2 combines with J gene TRBJ1-5; D unclear. CDR3 length: 13 residues. Looked up from germline, CDR1 is SGHTA and CDR2 is FQGNSA. V was cut by 8 bases and J by 2 bases, with 10 bases left in between. For the CDR3, the DNA is TGTGCCAGCTCGGAGGGTGGCAATCAGCCCCAGCATTTT. Its translation: CASSEGGNQPQHF.

V and J are TRBV19 and TRBJ1-5; D is ambiguous. CDR3 length equals 15 residues. CDR1 LNHDA and CDR2 SQIVND come from the germline V gene (reference sequence). Trimming took 3 bases from V and 0 from J, leaving 9 bases between them. CDR3 DNA sequence: TGTGCCAGTAGTATCCCCGGTAATAGCAATCAGCCCCAGCATTTT. It yields the protein CASSIPGNSNQPQHF.

The J gene is TRBJ1-2, the V gene TRBV29-1, with TRBD1 matching over 7 bases. The CDR3 has 15 amino acids. V lost 4 bases, J lost 8 bases, and 16 bases stayed unmatched. The germline CDR1 and CDR2 sequences are SQVTM and ANQGSEA. The CDR3 DNA reads TGCAGCGTTGGGCGGAAGGGGGCCCCTCCCGACGGCTACACCTTC. Translation: CSVGRKGAPPDGYTF.

V usage is TRBV4-1 and J usage is TRBJ2-5, with TRBD1 identical over 10 bases. The CDR3 has 16 residues. Per germline, CDR1 MGHRA and CDR2 YSYEKL. The J segment lost 3 bases and the V segment lost 3 bases, leaving 7 bases of the junction unmatched. The CDR3 spells CASSHQKGTGEETQYF. The CDR3 region has the DNA TGCGCCAGCAGCCACCAAAAAGGGACAGGGGAAGAGACCCAGTACTTC.

This chain uses TRBV5-1 with TRBJ1-2; D may be TRBD1 (5 bases). The CDR3 consists of 15 residues. The germline V gene has CDR1 SGHRS and CDR2 YFSETQ. The ends were cut back, 2 bases at V and 0 bases at J, with 11 bases in the middle. The chain's CDR3 is CASSFGGVTNYGYTF. CDR3 nucleotides: TGCGCCAGCAGCTTTGGGGGAGTAACTAACTATGGCTACACCTTC.